The clone carrying this T cell receptor beta chain was found a few times. Its antigen remains unknown. The sample is drawn from a study of cytomegalovirus exposure and HLA in healthy donors. Findings and caveats of the study: The availability of immune exposure information extended only to CMV serostatus.

It was with 60 Vbeta and 13 Jbeta primers that the PCR ran. Some clones are missing from TCRdb's copy, which holds only in-frame ones; the method was immunoSEQ multiplex PCR. The table lists 130,000 or so clones, approximately 78% of them singletons, with less than 2% in the top ten. V dropped 3 bases and J dropped 7 bases, with 13 bases sitting between them. The CDR3 covers 13 residues. Germline V gene lookup returns CDR1 LGHNT and CDR2 FRNRAP. V gene TRBV12-5 combines with J gene TRBJ2-7, with a tentative D call TRBD2 (5 bases). The source material was PBMCs. The origin of this receptor is a man in his forties or fifties in good health and CMV-seronegative. This CDR3 is CASGFGSSWEQYF. The CDR3 DNA follows: TGTGCTAGTGGTTTTGGGAGCTCGTGGGAGCAGTACTTC.